The 8 T cell receptor beta chains given below trace back to one sample, sequenced in a study of Graves' ophthalmopathy and Graves' hyperthyroidism (dated by TCRdb to the late 2010s). The data were produced on an Illumina HiSeq 2000. For repertoire sequencing, TCR beta CDR3 regions were amplified from RNA transcripts. The first round was an RT-PCR using HTBI primers with the Qiagen OneStep RT-PCR kit, and this first round was followed by a second-round multiplex PCR, then size selection and purification. In TCRdb, the public reads were trimmed at Q25 with fastp and aligned with MiXCR, with productive beta chains retained. Rows are combined by CDR3 protein, so each entry shows the most common genes and DNA. The sample table holds a few hundred thousand distinct CDR3 sequences, of which roughly a sixth were seen once. In total, the top ten clones hold 2.4% of the sample. The sequenced material came from peripheral blood. Receptors originate from an adult woman with stable Graves' hyperthyroidism.

Ten or more counts support this clonotype. The J gene is TRBJ2-5, the V gene TRBV3-1, with 8 bases lining up with TRBD1. The junction had 3 bases not matched to a gene; V was cut back by 1 base and J by 2 bases. This CDR3 is 15 amino acids long. Germline lookup yields CDR1 LGHDT and CDR2 YNNKEL (reference sequence). CDR3 nucleotides: TGTGCCAGCAGCCAAGGTTGGACAGGGCAAGAGACCCAGTACTTC. Residues: CASSQGWTGQETQYF.

This clonotype was detected many times. V gene TRBV28 combines with J gene TRBJ2-7, with D possibly TRBD1 on 6 matching bases. The length of the CDR3 is 14 residues. Germline V CDR1 and CDR2: MDHEN, SYDVKM. V was pared by 7 bases and J by 7 bases, with 20 bases between. The CDR3 bases are TGTGCCAGCACACAAGCCGGCAGGGGATGGGAGCAGTACTTC. This sequence encodes CASTQAGRGWEQYF.

This clonotype was observed many times. This rearrangement joins TRBV10-1 to TRBJ2-5; D not certain. The CDR3 is 14 residues long. Germline assignment: CDR1 WNHNN and CDR2 SYGVQD (reference sequence). The ends were cut back, 3 bases at V and 1 base at J, with 9 bases in the middle. In DNA, the CDR3 is TGCGCCAGCAGTGAAGCGTCTACCCAAGAGACCCAGTACTTC. The encoded protein is CASSEASTQETQYF.

The chain recombines TRBV6-2 or TRBV6-3 with TRBJ2-7; TRBD2 is a possible D gene (5 bases). V lost 5 bases, J lost 4 bases, and 18 bases lay in between. Per germline, CDR1 MNHEY and CDR2 SVGEGT. The length of the CDR3 is 15 residues. CDR3 bases: TGTGCCAGCAGTCGGCCGGGATCCCTTGGGTACGAGCAGTACTTC. Its translation is CASSRPGSLGYEQYF.

This clonotype was detected ten times or more. This chain joins TRBV5-1 and TRBJ1-1; no clear D gene. The length of the CDR3 is 14 residues. V was trimmed by 4 bases and J by 0 bases, leaving 10 bases between them. Germline assignment: CDR1 SGHRS and CDR2 YFSETQ. CDR3 nucleotide sequence: TGCGCCAGCAGCCCAACCCAGGTGAACACTGAAGCTTTCTTT. Translation: CASSPTQVNTEAFF.

This clonotype has ten or more counts. The chain combines TRBV5-6 with TRBJ1-1; 7 positions match TRBD1. Germline V CDR1 and CDR2: SGHDT, YYEEEE. The V and J ends lost 3 bases and 5 bases, in that order; junction bases with no gene match: 4. This CDR3 has 13 amino acids. In DNA form, the CDR3 reads TGTGCCAGCAGCTGGGACAGATCAACTGAAGCTTTCTTT. Translation gives CASSWDRSTEAFF.

This clonotype has a count of ten or more. The chain recombines TRBV20-1 with TRBJ2-5; 10 bases fit TRBD2. Per the germline V gene, CDR1 is DFQATT and CDR2 is SNEGSKA (reference sequence). The CDR3 runs 14 residues. Trimming at V came to 3 bases and at J to 4 bases, leaving 5 bases not matched to a gene. CDR3 nucleotides: TGCAGTGCTAGGACGGGACTAGCGACAGAGACCCAGTACTTC. It codes for CSARTGLATETQYF.

This chain uses TRBV19 with TRBJ1-6, with D tentatively TRBD1 (5 bases). Trimming removed 7 bases from V and 10 bases from J, with 14 bases in between. The CDR3 is 13 residues long. From germline, CDR1 is LNHDA and CDR2 SQIVND (reference sequence). CDR3 nucleotide sequence: TGTGCCAGTACCGAATCGGGGGGATCACCCCTCCACTTT. It translates to CASTESGGSPLHF.